Below, 16 T cell receptor beta chains from the same sample are listed, as sequenced in a study of T cells expressing NK-cell markers. From its re-call of the 5' RACE reads, TCRdb lists each CDR3 protein once, without DNA. The sample spans 400,000 to 500,000 distinct CDR3 sequences; the ten largest clones claim 7.3%. The sample taken for sequencing was blood T cells: a sorted CD56 or NKG2C T cell subset, CD4+ or CD8+ T cells, or bulk PBMC T cells (not recorded which). These receptors were collected from a woman between 18 and 69 years old in good health.

The J gene is TRBJ2-1, the V gene TRBV20-1. This CDR3 spans 13 amino acids. Looked up from germline, CDR1 is DFQATT and CDR2 is SNEGSKA (reference sequence). Here the CDR3 reads CSARVVRTAEQFF.

The chain uses TRBV5-1 and TRBJ2-5; the TCRdb call, TRBD2, lacks DNA for checking. CDR3 size: 12 residues. CDR1 and CDR2 (germline): SGHRS, YFSETQ. The CDR3 protein is CASSTEGETQYF.

The chain combines TRBV4-3 with TRBJ2-1; TCRdb returns TRBD1, unconfirmable since there is no DNA. The germline V gene encodes CDR1 LGHNA and CDR2 YSLEER. The CDR3 extends over 15 amino acids. CDR3 sequence reads: CASSQGTGGLNEQFF.

V usage is TRBV19 and J usage is TRBJ2-2. The CDR3 has 14 residues. The germline CDR1 and CDR2 sequences are LNHDA and SQIVND (reference sequence). The CDR3 loop reads CASKPGPTTGELFF.

This sequence joins TRBV7-2 and TRBJ2-5; the D call from TCRdb, TRBD2, cannot be confirmed without DNA. CDR1 is SGHTA, CDR2 FQGNSA, per germline. The CDR3 length is 14 residues. CDR3 region: CASSLAPTRETQYF.

V gene TRBV5-1 combines with J gene TRBJ2-3. The germline gives CDR1 SGHRS, CDR2 YFSETQ. This CDR3 comprises 13 residues. CDR3 residues: CASSLDGSDTQYF.

The V call is TRBV7-9, the J call TRBJ2-3; TCRdb's assignment of TRBD2 cannot be checked, as there is no DNA. Germline loops: CDR1 SEHNR, CDR2 FQNEAQ (reference sequence). The CDR3 is made up of 13 amino acids. CDR3 protein: CASSPVAVDTQYF.

The chain recombines TRBV3-1 with TRBJ2-5; TCRdb's D call, TRBD2, is unchecked because there is no DNA. Germline CDR1 and CDR2: LGHDT and YNNKEL (reference sequence). The CDR3 has 16 residues. CDR3 residues: CASSPLIAGGQETQYF.

The chain links TRBV12-3 or TRBV12-4 to TRBJ2-1. The CDR3 extends over 12 amino acids. Here the CDR3 reads CASSLPVYEQFF.

The chain recombines TRBV4-3 with TRBJ2-3; TCRdb outputs TRBD2, but without DNA this stays unchecked. The CDR3 sequence is 17 residues long. The V gene's germline CDR1 is LGHNA and CDR2 YSLEER. CDR3 loop: CASSQDLEEMPTDTQYF.

This chain connects TRBV6-1 to TRBJ2-5; TCRdb calls TRBD2, which cannot be checked without DNA. This CDR3 contains 16 residues. Germline V CDR1 and CDR2: MNHNS, SASEGT. The CDR3 protein is CASSTHRAGPQETQYF.

The genes are TRBV4-3 and TRBJ1-6. The CDR3 extends over 14 amino acids. Germline V gene data show CDR1 as LGHNA and CDR2 as YSLEER. The CDR3 region is CASSQVLRGGALHF.

V usage is TRBV12-3 or TRBV12-4 and J usage is TRBJ1-2. There are 14 residues in the CDR3. The CDR3 reads CASSLYSTNYGYTF.

The J gene is TRBJ2-7, the V gene TRBV5-6; TCRdb proposes TRBD2, but this gene call is untestable without DNA. The length of the CDR3 is 16 residues. Germline CDR1 reads SGHDT; CDR2 reads YYEEEE. CDR3 sequence reads: CASSLGPAGVSREQYF. Combining the CDR3 with reference TRBV5-6 and TRBJ2-7 gives the whole variable domain DAGVTQSPTHLIKTRGQQVTLRCSPKSGHDTVSWYQQALGQGPQFIFQYYEEEERQRGNFPDRFSGHQFPNYSSELNVNALLLGDSALYLCASSLGPAGVSREQYFGPGTRLTVT.

V is TRBV9 and J is TRBJ2-5. CDR1 and CDR2 (germline): SGDLS, YYNGEE. The CDR3 sequence is 14 residues long. The chain's CDR3 is CASSVGGDQETQYF.

CDR3 sequence: CASSDISGLNTGELFF. V gene TRBV9 combines with J gene TRBJ2-2; absent DNA, TCRdb's TRBD2 call cannot be checked. Germline V lookup: CDR1 SGDLS, CDR2 YYNGEE. CDR3 length: 16 residues.